These 22 T cell receptor beta chains share one sample of origin, sequenced in a study of control samples from healthy donors and cancer patients. TCRdb's copy holds only in-frame clones and misses some; the assay was immunoSEQ multiplex PCR. The sample holds tens of thousands of clones, roughly 84% seen once. The sequenced sample was PBMCs. These receptor sequences come from a man aged 65-85 years with lung cancer.

This chain links TRBV7-8 with TRBJ1-1; D uncertain. Trimming stripped 5 bases from V and 2 bases from J, with 12 bases between. Germline V gene data show CDR1 as SGHVS and CDR2 as FQNEAQ. The length of the CDR3 is 14 residues. CDR3 DNA: TGTGCCAGCAGCCCGCGGAACCCAAACACTGAAGCTTTCTTT. Translating it yields CASSPRNPNTEAFF.

This rearrangement joins TRBV11-2 to TRBJ2-7; 10 bases match TRBD1. Germline V gives CDR1 SGHAT, CDR2 FQNNGV. The V segment lost 2 bases and the J segment 0 bases; nucleotides outside the gene matches: 10. The CDR3 totals 18 residues. This CDR3 is CASSLSGGGQGSSYEQYF. The CDR3 DNA sequence: TGTGCCAGCAGCTTATCGGGGGGGGGACAGGGGAGCTCCTACGAGCAGTACTTC.

The chain recombines TRBV7-2 with TRBJ2-3; TRBD2 matches at 7 bases. Germline lookup yields CDR1 SGHTA and CDR2 FQGNSA. V shed 6 bases, J shed 2 bases, and the junction held 8 bases outside the gene matches. The CDR3 sequence is 15 residues long. In DNA form, the CDR3 reads TGTGCCAGCAGAACAACGGGACTAACCACAGATACGCAGTATTTT. Amino acids: CASRTTGLTTDTQYF. The full variable domain, with the rest looked up from reference TRBV7-2 and TRBJ2-3, is GAGVSQSPSNKVTEKGKDVELRCDPISGHTALYWYRQSLGQGLEFLIYFQGNSAPDKSGLPSDRFSAERTGGSVSTLTIQRTQQEDSAVYLCASRTTGLTTDTQYFGPGTRLTVL.

The chain employs TRBV5-8 and TRBJ2-3, with TRBD2 as a possible D gene (5 bases). Germline values: CDR1 SGHTS, CDR2 YDEGEE. Between the trimmed V and J ends, which lost 4 bases and 4 bases, there was a span of 16 bases. The CDR3 length is 15 residues. This chain's CDR3 is CASSPGNKSPDTQYF. As DNA, the CDR3 is TGTGCCAGCAGCCCCGGGAACAAAAGCCCAGATACGCAGTATTTT.

V and J are TRBV5-1 and TRBJ1-1; 8 bases match TRBD1. The J segment lost 4 bases and the V segment lost 4 bases, leaving 6 bases of the junction unmatched. This CDR3 has 14 amino acids. From germline, CDR1 is SGHRS and CDR2 YFSETQ. The CDR3 DNA sequence: TGCGCCAGCAGCGGACAGGGCGGTTCCACTGAAGCTTTCTTT. This translates into CASSGQGGSTEAFF. Complete variable domain (other parts from reference TRBV5-1 and TRBJ1-1): KAGVTQTPRYLIKTRGQQVTLSCSPISGHRSVSWYQQTPGQGLQFLFEYFSETQRNKGNFPGRFSGRQFSNSRSEMNVSTLELGDSALYLCASSGQGGSTEAFFGQGTRLTVV.

The chain has TRBV9 and TRBJ1-2; 8 nucleotides match TRBD1. With V trimmed by 4 bases and J by 5 bases, 4 bases remained unmatched. The CDR3 contains 13 residues. Germline V gives CDR1 SGDLS, CDR2 YYNGEE. The CDR3 nucleotides read TGTGCCAGCAGCTCGAGGACAGGGTATGGCTACACCTTC. This gives the protein CASSSRTGYGYTF.

The rearrangement links TRBV18 to TRBJ2-6; 9 bases fit TRBD1. Looked up from germline, CDR1 is KGHSH and CDR2 is LQKENI. This CDR3 has 18 amino acids. The junction had 9 bases not matched to a gene; V was cut back by 3 bases and J by 3 bases. The CDR3 region has the DNA TGTGCCAGCTCACCGGGGACAGGGAACGGTTATGGGGCCAACGTCCTGACTTTC. Protein: CASSPGTGNGYGANVLTF.

The chain is built from TRBV7-2 and TRBJ1-4; unclear D gene. This CDR3 spans 13 amino acids. Germline V gene sequence: CDR1 SGHTA, CDR2 FQGNSA. The V and J ends lost 3 bases and 8 bases respectively, with 10 bases between them. The CDR3 DNA reads as TGTGCCAGCAGCTTCCGCCGAAGGGAAAAACTGTTTTTT. Its translation: CASSFRRREKLFF.

The rearrangement uses TRBV7-6 and TRBJ1-5, with D perhaps TRBD1 (5 bases). V lost 5 bases, J lost 4 bases, and 12 bases lay in between. The germline CDR1 and CDR2 sequences are SGHVS and FNYEAQ. The CDR3 covers 14 residues. This chain's CDR3 is CASSPGAENQPQHF. CDR3 nucleotide sequence: TGTGCCAGCAGCCCCGGGGCCGAGAATCAGCCCCAGCATTTT.

This sequence joins TRBV5-4 and TRBJ1-4; tentative D call: TRBD1 (5 bases). The CDR3 runs to 16 residues. Germline V gene sequence: CDR1 SGHNT, CDR2 YYREEE (reference sequence). The V end was cut by 0 bases, the J end by 7 bases, with 16 bases between. DNA for the CDR3: TGTGCCAGCAGCTTGGAAAGAGCCTGGGGGACTGAAAAACTGTTTTTT. It encodes CASSLERAWGTEKLFF.

This chain links TRBV9 with TRBJ1-2, with D tentatively TRBD1 (6 bases). Trimming pared 0 bases from V and 4 bases from J, leaving 13 bases between. CDR3 length: 15 residues. Germline V gene data show CDR1 as SGDLS and CDR2 as YYNGEE. CDR3 region: CASSVVNRESYGYTF. The DNA for the CDR3 is TGTGCCAGCAGCGTAGTTAACAGGGAGAGCTATGGCTACACCTTC.

The V call is TRBV4-1, the J call TRBJ2-1, with D hard to call. The CDR3 runs to 16 residues. V dropped 2 bases and J dropped 7 bases, with 18 bases sitting between them. Looked up from germline, CDR1 is MGHRA and CDR2 is YSYEKL. CDR3 DNA sequence: TGCGCCAGCAGCCAAACCCCGACTCCCCTGGGGAATGAGCAGTTCTTC. It codes for CASSQTPTPLGNEQFF.

J is TRBJ2-1 and V is TRBV7-8; unclear D gene. Trimming took 0 bases from V and 8 from J, leaving 8 bases between them. The germline V gene has CDR1 SGHVS and CDR2 FQNEAQ. The CDR3 sequence is 13 residues long. In DNA form, the CDR3 reads TGTGCCAGCAGCTTAGCGCTTAGGGATGAGCAGTTCTTC. Encoded protein: CASSLALRDEQFF.

This clone was detected only once. This chain joins TRBV2 and TRBJ1-4, with TRBD1 matching over 8 bases. CDR3 length equals 14 residues. Germline V gene lookup returns CDR1 SNHLY and CDR2 FYNNEI. Trimming removed 3 bases from V and 10 bases from J; junction bases left unmatched: 7. CDR3 nucleotide sequence: TGTGCCAGCAGTGACGGACAGGGACCAGGAAAACTGTTTTTT. This sequence encodes CASSDGQGPGKLFF. Looking up the rest from reference TRBV2 and TRBJ1-4 gives the full variable domain: EPEVTQTPSHQVTQMGQEVILRCVPISNHLYFYWYRQILGQKVEFLVSFYNNEISEKSEIFDDQFSVERPDGSNFTLKIRSTKLEDSAMYFCASSDGQGPGKLFFGSGTQLSVL.

Remarks on this clone: The same CDR3 can be traced to other DNA sequences in this sample. The V gene is TRBV29-1, the J gene TRBJ2-3; no reliable D call. V dropped 3 bases and J dropped 6 bases, with 7 bases sitting between them. The CDR3 extends over 11 amino acids. Germline CDR1 reads SQVTM; CDR2 reads ANQGSEA. The CDR3 DNA reads as TGCAGCGTTGAGCGGTCCGATACGCAGTATTTT. Amino acids: CSVERSDTQYF.

The genes are TRBV5-1 and TRBJ2-3; 7 bases map to TRBD1. Germline CDR1 SGHRS, CDR2 YFSETQ. The V segment lost 4 bases and the J segment 0 bases; nucleotides outside the gene matches: 8. The CDR3 is 16 residues long. CDR3 in amino acids: CASSNVQGLSTDTQYF. CDR3 DNA: TGCGCCAGCAGCAACGTACAGGGGCTTAGCACAGATACGCAGTATTTT. The variable domain in full, completed from reference TRBV5-1 and TRBJ2-3, reads KAGVTQTPRYLIKTRGQQVTLSCSPISGHRSVSWYQQTPGQGLQFLFEYFSETQRNKGNFPGRFSGRQFSNSRSEMNVSTLELGDSALYLCASSNVQGLSTDTQYFGPGTRLTVL.

The chain employs TRBV6-1 and TRBJ1-5; a possible D gene is TRBD1 (5 bases). CDR3 length: 14 amino acids. The germline V and J ends were trimmed by 1 base and 9 bases, with 13 bases remaining between them. In germline, CDR1 is MNHNS, CDR2 SASEGT. For the CDR3, the DNA is TGTGCCAGCAGTGAAGTGCCTGGGGCGGTGCCCCAGCATTTT. This codes for CASSEVPGAVPQHF.

This clone occurred a few times. The CDR3 region is CASSLDREQYF. In DNA form, the CDR3 reads TGCGCCAGCAGCTTGGACCGCGAGCAGTACTTC. The chain couples TRBV5-1 to TRBJ2-7; D is unresolved. The germline V gene has CDR1 SGHRS and CDR2 YFSETQ. The V gene lost 0 bases and the J gene lost 6 bases, with 4 bases spanning the gap. The CDR3 consists of 11 residues.

V gene TRBV6-5 combines with J gene TRBJ2-3; 8 bases agree with TRBD2. Germline values: CDR1 MNHEY, CDR2 SVGAGI. Trimming at V came to 6 bases and at J to 3 bases, leaving 8 bases not matched to a gene. The CDR3 spans 15 residues. This chain's CDR3 is CASSLGGAQTDTQYF. For the CDR3, the DNA is TGTGCCAGCAGCCTCGGGGGGGCCCAGACAGATACGCAGTATTTT.

The rearrangement joins TRBV19 to TRBJ1-1; D remains ambiguous. This CDR3 is 13 amino acids long. Trimming took off 7 bases at V and 6 bases at J, with 15 bases between the two ends. Germline V gene sequence: CDR1 LNHDA, CDR2 SQIVND (reference sequence). CDR3 nucleotide sequence: TGTGCCAGTACGGGGATATGGTCATCTGAAGCTTTCTTT. Translation: CASTGIWSSEAFF.

The rearrangement links TRBV7-8 to TRBJ1-5; D gene uncertain. From germline, CDR1 is SGHVS and CDR2 FQNEAQ. The CDR3 runs to 13 residues. Trimming took 5 bases from V and 1 from J, leaving 6 bases between them. The CDR3 spells CASSLRSNQPQHF. The DNA of the CDR3 is TGTGCCAGCAGCCTGAGGAGCAATCAGCCCCAGCATTTT.

The chain joins TRBV24-1 to TRBJ2-7; tentatively, D is TRBD2 (6 bases). CDR3 length equals 15 residues. Deletions cut 3 bases from V and 5 bases from J, with 16 bases between. Germline-derived CDR1 and CDR2 are KGHDR and SFDVKD. This chain's CDR3 is CATSDRRTGGDEQYF. In nucleotides, the CDR3 is TGTGCCACCAGTGATCGACGGACCGGGGGAGACGAGCAGTACTTC.